This T cell receptor (beta chain) was sequenced for a study of T cells after yellow fever vaccination. Whole-study findings and limits: Reappearing after the booster were most of the clones from primary vaccination (about 96% CD4, 85% to 90% CD8). A minor fraction of clonotypes spanned both CD4 and CD8 compartments.

This clonotype was seen a few times. Antigen unknown. TCRdb re-analysed the 5' RACE reads in MiXCR, keeping a single row per CDR3 protein. The sample holds a few hundred thousand distinct CDR3 sequences, about a sixth seen once. This TCR derives from a man aged 18-30 years who received the YFV17D yellow fever vaccine. Sequencing used PBMCs, obtained about 5 days after the first yellow fever vaccination.

Here the CDR3 DNA reads TGCAGTACGGGACAGCCAACTAATGAAAAACTGTTTTTT. Translation: CSTGQPTNEKLFF. The V call is TRBV20-1, the J call TRBJ1-4, with 7 bases matching TRBD1. The V segment lost 8 bases and the J segment 0 bases; nucleotides outside the gene matches: 3. Germline CDR1 reads DFQATT; CDR2 reads SNEGSKA (reference sequence). CDR3 length: 13 amino acids.